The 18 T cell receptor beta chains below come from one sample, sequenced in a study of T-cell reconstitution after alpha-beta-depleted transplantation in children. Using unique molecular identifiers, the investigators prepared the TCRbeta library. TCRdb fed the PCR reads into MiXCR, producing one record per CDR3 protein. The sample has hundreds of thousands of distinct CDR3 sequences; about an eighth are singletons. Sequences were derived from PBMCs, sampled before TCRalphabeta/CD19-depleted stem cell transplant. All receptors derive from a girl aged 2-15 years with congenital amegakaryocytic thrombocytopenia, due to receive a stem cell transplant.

In nucleotides, the CDR3 is TGTGCCAGCGGGGGTGGTGGAGGCTACACCTTC. Residues: CASGGGGGYTF. The V call is TRBV6-5, the J call TRBJ1-2, with D maybe TRBD1 (5 bases). Looked up from germline, CDR1 is MNHEY and CDR2 is SVGAGI. V lost 8 bases, J lost 8 bases, and 12 bases lay in between. This CDR3 spans 11 amino acids.

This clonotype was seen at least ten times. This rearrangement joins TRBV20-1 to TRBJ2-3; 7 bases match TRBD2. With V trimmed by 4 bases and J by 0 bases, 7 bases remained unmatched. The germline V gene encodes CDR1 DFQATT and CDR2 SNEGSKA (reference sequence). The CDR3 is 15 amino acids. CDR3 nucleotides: TGCAGTGCTACTTTAAGCGGGGCTAGCACAGATACGCAGTATTTT. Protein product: CSATLSGASTDTQYF.

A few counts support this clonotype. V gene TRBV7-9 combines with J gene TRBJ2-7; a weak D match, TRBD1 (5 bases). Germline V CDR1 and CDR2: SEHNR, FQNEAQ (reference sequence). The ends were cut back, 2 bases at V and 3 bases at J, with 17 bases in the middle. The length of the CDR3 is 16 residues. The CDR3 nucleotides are TGTGCCAGCAGCTTATCCCAACGCGACAGACACTACGAGCAGTACTTC. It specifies CASSLSQRDRHYEQYF.

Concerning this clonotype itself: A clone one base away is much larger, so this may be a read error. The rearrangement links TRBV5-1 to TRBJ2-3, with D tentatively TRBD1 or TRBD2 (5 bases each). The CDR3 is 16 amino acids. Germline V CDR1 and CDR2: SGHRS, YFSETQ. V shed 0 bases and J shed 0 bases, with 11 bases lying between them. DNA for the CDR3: TGCGCCAGCAGCTTGGTGGGGGAGAACAGCACAGATACGCAGTATTTT. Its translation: CASSLVGENSTDTQYF.

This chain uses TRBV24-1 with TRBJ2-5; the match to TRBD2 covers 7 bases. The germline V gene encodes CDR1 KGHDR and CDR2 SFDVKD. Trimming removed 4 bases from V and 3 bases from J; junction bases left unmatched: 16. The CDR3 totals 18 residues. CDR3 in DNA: TGTGCCACCAGTGAGGCGACGTACCTAAGGCGGGGGAAAGAGACCCAGTACTTC. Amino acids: CATSEATYLRRGKETQYF.

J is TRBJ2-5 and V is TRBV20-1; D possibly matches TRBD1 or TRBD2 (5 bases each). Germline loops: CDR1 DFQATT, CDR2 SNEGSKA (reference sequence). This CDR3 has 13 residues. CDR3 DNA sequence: TGCAGCCAAAAAAGAACGGGGCGGGAGACCCAGTACTTC. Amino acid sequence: CSQKRTGRETQYF.

This chain's CDR3 is CAIGETQYF. DNA for the CDR3: TGTGCCATCGGAGAGACCCAGTACTTC. The rearrangement uses TRBV10-3 and TRBJ2-5; D ambiguous. The germline V gene encodes CDR1 ENHRY and CDR2 SYGVKD. V lost 8 bases to trimming and J lost 4 bases, with 2 bases between them. This CDR3 has 9 residues.

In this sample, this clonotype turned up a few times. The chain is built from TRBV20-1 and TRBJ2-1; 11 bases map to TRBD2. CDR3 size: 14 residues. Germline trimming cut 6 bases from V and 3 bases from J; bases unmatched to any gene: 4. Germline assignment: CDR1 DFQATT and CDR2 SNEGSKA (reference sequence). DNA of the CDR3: TGCAGTGCCAAAGGGACTAGCGGCTACAATGAGCAGTTCTTC. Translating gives CSAKGTSGYNEQFF.

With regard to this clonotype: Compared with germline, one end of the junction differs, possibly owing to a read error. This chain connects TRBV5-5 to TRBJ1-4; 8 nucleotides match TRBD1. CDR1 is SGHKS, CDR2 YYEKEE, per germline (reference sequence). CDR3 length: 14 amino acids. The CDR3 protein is CASNRQGSNEKLLF. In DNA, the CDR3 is TGTGCCAGCAACAGACAGGGGAGTAATGAAAAACTGCTTTTT.

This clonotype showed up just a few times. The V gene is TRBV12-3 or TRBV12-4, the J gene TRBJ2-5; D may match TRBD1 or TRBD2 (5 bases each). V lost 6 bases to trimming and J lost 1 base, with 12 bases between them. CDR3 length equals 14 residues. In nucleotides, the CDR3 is TGTGCCAGCAGAACCGGGACCATCCAAGAGACCCAGTACTTC. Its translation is CASRTGTIQETQYF.

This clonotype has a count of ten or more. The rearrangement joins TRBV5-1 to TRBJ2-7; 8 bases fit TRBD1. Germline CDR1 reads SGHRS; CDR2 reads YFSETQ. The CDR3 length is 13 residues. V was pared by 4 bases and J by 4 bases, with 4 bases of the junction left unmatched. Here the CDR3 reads CASSRTGHYEQYF. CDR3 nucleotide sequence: TGCGCCAGCAGCAGGACAGGGCATTACGAGCAGTACTTC.

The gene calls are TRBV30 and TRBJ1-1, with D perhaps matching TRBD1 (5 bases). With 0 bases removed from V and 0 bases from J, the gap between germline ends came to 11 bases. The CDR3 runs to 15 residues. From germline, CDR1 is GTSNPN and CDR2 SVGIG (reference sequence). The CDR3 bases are TGTGCCTGGAGTGTAAGTGGCAGGGTGAACACTGAAGCTTTCTTT. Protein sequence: CAWSVSGRVNTEAFF. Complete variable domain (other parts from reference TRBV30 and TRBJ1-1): SQTIHQWPATLVQPVGSPLSLECTVEGTSNPNLYWYRQAAGRGLQLLFYSVGIGQISSEVPQNLSASRPQDRQFILSSKKLLLSDSGFYLCAWSVSGRVNTEAFFGQGTRLTVV.

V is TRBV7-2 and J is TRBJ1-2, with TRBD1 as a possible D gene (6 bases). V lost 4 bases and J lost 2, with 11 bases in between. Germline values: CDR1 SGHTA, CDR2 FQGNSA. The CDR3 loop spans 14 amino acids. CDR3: CASSSGTRNYGYTF. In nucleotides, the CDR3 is TGTGCCAGCAGCTCCGGGACACGGAACTATGGCTACACCTTC.

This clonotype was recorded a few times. The DNA for the CDR3 is TGTGCCAGTGAGGGGGCCGGGACTAGGGCCTCCTACGAGCAGTACTTC. It is translated as CASEGAGTRASYEQYF. J is TRBJ2-7 and V is TRBV2; D might be TRBD2 (8 bases). The CDR3 length is 16 residues. The germline V gene has CDR1 SNHLY and CDR2 FYNNEI. The ends were cut back, 9 bases at V and 0 bases at J, with 21 bases in the middle.

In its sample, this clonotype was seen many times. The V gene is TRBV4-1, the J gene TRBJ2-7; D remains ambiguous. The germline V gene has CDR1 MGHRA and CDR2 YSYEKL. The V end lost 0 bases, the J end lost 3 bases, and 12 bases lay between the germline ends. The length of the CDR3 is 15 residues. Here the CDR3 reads CASSQDEPWDYEQYF. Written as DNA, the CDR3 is TGCGCCAGCAGCCAAGATGAGCCTTGGGACTACGAGCAGTACTTC.

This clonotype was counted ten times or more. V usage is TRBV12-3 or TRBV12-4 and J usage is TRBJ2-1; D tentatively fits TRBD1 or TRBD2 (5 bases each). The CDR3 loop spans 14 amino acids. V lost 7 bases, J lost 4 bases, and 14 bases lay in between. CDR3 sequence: CASMTEGRYNEQFF. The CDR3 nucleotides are TGTGCCAGCATGACAGAGGGGAGATACAATGAGCAGTTCTTC.

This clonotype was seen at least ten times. The CDR3 region is CSARTSGSGRGTYNEQFF. CDR3 DNA: TGCAGTGCCAGGACCTCGGGGAGCGGGAGAGGGACCTACAATGAGCAGTTCTTC. The J gene is TRBJ2-1, the V gene TRBV20-1; 8 bases match TRBD2. J lost 2 bases, V lost 6 bases, and 18 bases had no gene match. The CDR3 covers 18 residues. Germline V gene lookup returns CDR1 DFQATT and CDR2 SNEGSKA (reference sequence).

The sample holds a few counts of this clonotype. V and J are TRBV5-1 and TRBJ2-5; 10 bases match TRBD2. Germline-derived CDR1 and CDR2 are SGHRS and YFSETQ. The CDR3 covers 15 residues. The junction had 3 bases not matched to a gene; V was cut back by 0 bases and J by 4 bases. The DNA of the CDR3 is TGCGCCAGCAGCTTGGACCTAGCGGGAGTAGAGACCCAGTACTTC. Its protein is CASSLDLAGVETQYF.